These 2 T cell receptor beta chains originate from one sample sequenced in a study of neoadjuvant nivolumab and ipilimumab in lung cancer. Sequenced by immunoSEQ multiplex PCR; TCRdb stores in-frame clones only, minus some. The data contain 17,000 or so clones, roughly four fifths of them singletons. Sequencing used tumor tissue, obtained after neoadjuvant nivolumab, alone or with ipilimumab, at or shortly before surgery. The origin of the receptors is an adult with non-small cell lung cancer.

J is TRBJ1-2 and V is TRBV5-4; D not certain. CDR1 is SGHNT and CDR2 is YYREEE in the germline V gene (reference sequence). V lost 2 bases and J 4 bases, leaving 15 bases between the germline ends. This CDR3 has 15 residues. This CDR3 is CASSLAATPSYGYTF. The CDR3 region has the DNA TGTGCCAGCAGCTTAGCCGCGACGCCCTCCTATGGCTACACCTTC.

The V gene is TRBV6-6, the J gene TRBJ2-2; D gene unclear. The germline V gene has CDR1 MNHNY and CDR2 SVGAGI (reference sequence). The V end was cut by 3 bases, the J end by 4 bases, with 9 bases between. The CDR3 extends over 14 amino acids. This CDR3 is CASSYQVGTGELFF. The CDR3 nucleotides read TGTGCCAGCAGTTATCAGGTCGGCACCGGGGAGCTGTTTTTT.